This T cell receptor (beta chain) emerged from a study of blood T cells in healthy people across ages (dated by TCRdb to 2014 to 2015). For the study in its entirety: In model experiments, template switching captured roughly one uniquely barcoded TCR beta cDNA molecule for every two T cells. Using deep sequencing normalized with unique cDNA molecular identifiers, the study measured how TCR beta repertoire diversity changes with age. The study analyzed two additional independent replicas of 1 million unique cDNA reads from the same blood draw for two donors, one aged 18 to 29 and one aged 80 or older. Donors of different ages were randomly distributed across sequencing lanes to avoid experimental bias. The donors were split into four age groups: young (average 16 years), middle-aged (39), aged (about 62) and long-lived (approximately 80). The full study reports these points: Because donor CMV infection status was unknown, age-related changes in expanded clonotypes were potentially confounded. Conclusive comparison of naive and antigen-experienced compartments was prevented by the profiling of bulk unsorted PBMCs. Observed TCR beta diversity correlated strongly with the percentage of naive T cells measured by flow cytometry. The long-lived group showed more naive CD4+ T cells, fewer expanded clones and increased TCR diversity than the aged group, suggesting age selection. Observed TCR beta diversity per million T cells fell roughly linearly with age, and a significant reduction was already apparent by age roughly 40. Estimates of total diversity from one million sequenced T cells were regarded as lower bounds and underestimates.

From the cysteine up to the phenylalanine, the CDR3 has a length of 14 residues. Only the CDR3 DNA is retained, 42 bases long and in frame from the first base. Looking up the germline V gene (reference sequence) yields CDR1 DFQATT and CDR2 SNEGSKA. V sheds 0 bases and J sheds 6 bases, leaving 14 bases between their ends. Systemically healthy Caucasian individuals from Russia, some 36 in total and aged 6 to 90 years, were included as donors. Each donor gave 9.5 to 10 milliliters of peripheral blood, drawn into EDTA-treated Vacutainer tubes. PBMCs were isolated by Ficoll-Paque density-gradient centrifugation, with at least 6 million obtained per sample. Total RNA, at least 6 micrograms per sample, was extracted from PBMCs with Trizol reagent. For every donor, flow cytometry on a PBMC aliquot measured the percentage of naive CD45RAhigh/CD27high T cells. Libraries were built with 5' RACE. These reads were obtained on an Illumina HiSeq 2500. A second PCR of roughly 7 to 12 cycles was run with a J-beta primer mix and a sample-barcoded 5' primer. Each TCR beta cDNA molecule received a unique molecular identifier from a template-switch 5' adaptor carrying 12 random nucleotides. Each sample yielded at least 2.5 million CDR3-containing paired-end reads. The Mint cDNA synthesis kit, primed by a TRBC-specific oligonucleotide, was used to synthesize first-strand cDNA from all RNA. After uracil-DNA glycosylase treatment, a first 18-cycle PCR used universal primers M1SS and BC2_uni_R on all cDNA. The authors' analysis ran thus. For normalization, 1 million high-quality reads were randomly selected from each sample, with every read carrying a distinct molecular identifier. Reads sharing molecular identifiers were discarded rather than binned into consensus sequences. MiTCR, with a Q25 quality threshold and the strictest error-elimination algorithm, was used for CDR3 identification, clonotype clustering and error correction. A nonparametric unseen species model using Euler transformation provided a lower-bound estimate of total TCR beta diversity. The raw public data were reprocessed by TCRdb itself: fastp quality trimming at Q25, MiXCR clonotype calling, in-frame beta chains only. Entries are consolidated by CDR3 protein sequence, retaining the most common genes and DNA. TCRdb, not the authors, supplied the V and J calls. This sample holds some 1.7 million distinct CDR3 sequences; under 30% were observed only once. In total, the top ten clones hold about 7.7% of the sample.

About this clonotype itself: What this receptor recognizes is not known. No much larger clone is present one base from it, and per-base qualities are unavailable.

Sequencing was done on a sample of blood. The rearranged chain carries TRBV20-1 and TRBJ1-2, with an unclear D gene assignment. This sequence originates from a woman aged 25 to 39 in good health. The DNA sequence is given as TGCAGTGCTAGAGATCATTCGGGAGCAGATGGCTACACCTTC. It translates to CSARDHSGADGYTF.